These T cell receptor beta chains were read from a single sample in a study of chemoradiotherapy in HPV16-positive cancers. Sequencing was performed with immunoSEQ multiplex PCR; in TCRdb, only in-frame clones are kept and a portion is missing. Here the sample spans under 7,500 clones, 83% being singletons. Sequences were derived from tumor tissue, sampled from a patient who underwent chemoradiotherapy. These receptors were obtained from a human donor with HPV-associated anogenital cancer. CDR3s include the opening cysteine and the closing phenylalanine or tryptophan. A D gene is named only where the DNA matches it firmly. Only part of the rows carry a size: once, few, many, or a class if the clone is expanded.

size	V	D	J	CDR3	DNA
once	TRBV30	TRBD1	TRBJ2-1	CASAPGQTAREQFF	TGTGCCTCCGCCCCGGGACAGACTGCCAGGGAGCAGTTCTTC
-	TRBV30	TRBD1	TRBJ2-3	CACTRDRATDTQYF	TGTGCCTGTACCCGGGACAGGGCCACAGATACGCAGTATTTT
-	TRBV10-3	-	TRBJ2-1	CAISETNPGHYSYNEQFF	TGTGCCATCAGTGAAACTAACCCGGGACACTACTCCTACAATGAGCAGTTCTTC
-	TRBV5-1	-	TRBJ2-2	CASSLASGSAGELFF	TGCGCCAGCAGCTTGGCGTCAGGGAGCGCCGGGGAGCTGTTTTTT
-	TRBV4-1	TRBD1	TRBJ2-3	CASSQPTGAVDTDTQYF	TGCGCCAGCAGCCAGCCCACAGGGGCCGTAGACACAGATACGCAGTATTTT
-	TRBV27	-	TRBJ2-5	CASSPPLGETQYF	TGTGCCAGCAGTCCCCCCCTGGGAGAGACCCAGTACTTC
-	TRBV5-1	-	TRBJ1-1	CASTDNTEAFF	TGCGCCAGCACCGATAACACTGAAGCTTTCTTT
-	TRBV6-1	-	TRBJ2-6	CASSDQSSGANVLTF	TGTGCCAGCAGTGATCAGAGCTCTGGGGCCAACGTCCTGACTTTC
once	TRBV10-3	TRBD2	TRBJ2-7	CAISERLAGTEQYF	TGTGCCATCAGTGAGCGGCTAGCGGGAACGGAGCAGTACTTC
-	TRBV5-1	TRBD1	TRBJ1-1	CASSDTGGTTEAFF	TGCGCCAGCAGCGATACAGGGGGAACTACTGAAGCTTTCTTT
-	TRBV7-8	TRBD1	TRBJ1-5	CASSLGSGTGLGQPQHF	TGTGCCAGCAGCTTAGGCTCCGGGACAGGGTTGGGTCAGCCCCAGCATTTT
-	TRBV19	TRBD1	TRBJ2-7	CASSPNGQGRYEQYF	TGTGCCAGTAGCCCAAATGGACAGGGAAGGTACGAGCAGTACTTC
-	TRBV18	-	TRBJ2-7	CASSPGQGTYEQYF	TGTGCCAGCTCACCAGGTCAGGGGACCTACGAGCAGTACTTC
-	TRBV10-3	TRBD1	TRBJ1-1	CAISDGQGNTEAFF	TGTGCCATCAGTGACGGACAGGGGAACACTGAAGCTTTCTTT
-	TRBV5-4	-	TRBJ2-5	CASSPRDPQETQYF	TGTGCCAGCAGCCCCCGGGACCCCCAAGAGACCCAGTACTTC
-	TRBV29-1	TRBD1	TRBJ1-2	CSVLRKDRGGYTF	TGCAGCGTCTTGAGAAAGGACAGGGGCGGCTACACCTTC
-	TRBV4-2	TRBD1	TRBJ1-2	CASSADRVDYGYTF	TGTGCCAGCAGCGCGGACAGGGTGGACTATGGCTACACCTTC
-	TRBV19	-	TRBJ1-4	CASSIQGSKNEKLFF	TGTGCCAGTAGTATACAGGGGTCGAAGAATGAAAAACTGTTTTTT
-	TRBV7-9	-	TRBJ1-2	CASSLGQANYGYTF	TGTGCCAGCAGCTTAGGACAGGCCAACTATGGCTACACCTTC
once	TRBV6-5	-	TRBJ2-1	CASSYGTATYNEQFF	TGTGCCAGCAGTTACGGAACAGCAACCTACAATGAGCAGTTCTTC
-	TRBV15	TRBD2	TRBJ2-3	CATSTRSGRAGDTQYF	TGTGCCACCAGCACCAGAAGCGGGAGGGCCGGAGATACGCAGTATTTT
-	TRBV2	TRBD2	TRBJ2-5	CASSDRSGRGETQYF	TGTGCCAGCAGTGACCGCAGCGGGAGAGGGGAGACCCAGTACTTC
-	TRBV5-4	TRBD2	TRBJ2-5	CASSSSGGAGGETQYF	TGTGCCAGCAGCTCTAGCGGGGGGGCAGGAGGGGAGACCCAGTACTTC
few	TRBV19	-	TRBJ2-6	CASSSGEGGANVLTF	TGTGCCAGTAGCTCAGGGGAAGGGGGGGCCAACGTCCTGACTTTC
-	TRBV27	-	TRBJ2-2	CASSLGVRPNTGELFF	TGTGCCAGCAGTTTGGGCGTTAGACCGAACACCGGGGAGCTGTTTTTT
-	TRBV6-5	TRBD1	TRBJ2-7	CASSWGDRSHEQYF	TGTGCCAGCAGTTGGGGGGACAGGTCCCACGAGCAGTACTTC
-	TRBV6-5	-	TRBJ2-1	CASSYSDSYNEQFF	TGTGCCAGCAGTTATTCCGATTCCTACAATGAGCAGTTCTTC
-	TRBV6-1	-	TRBJ1-3	CASSVTGIGNTIYF	TGTGCCAGCAGTGTTACAGGGATAGGAAACACCATATATTTT
-	TRBV30	TRBD1	TRBJ1-2	CAWQQGVILDNYGYTF	TGTGCCTGGCAACAGGGGGTAATATTAGATAACTATGGCTACACCTTC
once	TRBV5-1	TRBD1	TRBJ2-3	CASSFSQGEDTQYF	TGCGCCAGCAGCTTCAGTCAGGGGGAGGATACGCAGTATTTT
-	TRBV5-6	TRBD1	TRBJ1-2	CASSPRDRGYGYTF	TGTGCCAGCAGCCCACGGGACAGGGGCTATGGCTACACCTTC
-	TRBV5-6	TRBD2	TRBJ2-5	CASSSQWEGTSKETQYF	TGTGCCAGCAGCTCCCAGTGGGAGGGTACTAGCAAAGAGACCCAGTACTTC